The 29 T cell receptor beta chains given below trace back to one sample, sequenced in a study of T cells after yellow fever vaccination. One entry per CDR3 protein, called by TCRdb with MiXCR from the 5' RACE reads. Of 550,000 or so distinct CDR3 sequences listed, roughly a fifth are singletons. The sequencing here drew on PBMCs, taken 15 days after the yellow fever booster vaccination. The receptors stem from a man aged 25-45 years who received the YFV17D yellow fever vaccine.

This clonotype was counted only a few times. The chain has TRBV7-2 and TRBJ2-3; 8 positions match TRBD2. V was pared by 3 bases and J by 5 bases, with 7 bases of the junction left unmatched. Germline V CDR1 and CDR2: SGHTA, FQGNSA. This CDR3 region has 15 residues. The DNA of the CDR3 is TGTGCCAGCAGCTTCGGGGTCCTAGCGGGAGATACGCAGTATTTT. Protein: CASSFGVLAGDTQYF.

This clonotype was counted at least ten times. The rearrangement uses TRBV20-1 and TRBJ2-2, with a tentative D call TRBD1 (6 bases). The ends were cut back, 5 bases at V and 2 bases at J, with 12 bases in the middle. CDR1 and CDR2 (germline): DFQATT, SNEGSKA (reference sequence). The CDR3 is made up of 14 amino acids. The CDR3 nucleotides are TGCAGTGCTGCAAGGGGGACAAACACCGGGGAGCTGTTTTTT. Translation: CSAARGTNTGELFF.

V usage is TRBV29-1 and J usage is TRBJ2-1; TRBD2 is a possible D gene (6 bases). Trimming removed 7 bases at V and 6 bases at J, with 10 bases between. The CDR3 is 11 amino acids. Germline V gives CDR1 SQVTM, CDR2 ANQGSEA. The CDR3 nucleotides are TGCAGCGGGGAGGCCGCCAATGAGCAGTTCTTC. Translating it yields CSGEAANEQFF.

The chain has TRBV7-2 and TRBJ2-5, with 7 bases that match TRBD2. The germline gives CDR1 SGHTA, CDR2 FQGNSA. Unmatched junction bases numbered 7, after V lost 4 bases and J lost 5 bases. The length of the CDR3 is 14 residues. CDR3 DNA sequence: TGTGCCAGCAGCTCCCCAGGGAGGGTGGAGACCCAGTACTTC. This codes for CASSSPGRVETQYF.

V usage is TRBV29-1 and J usage is TRBJ2-3; possibly TRBD2 for D (6 bases). Germline CDR1 reads SQVTM; CDR2 reads ANQGSEA. The V gene lost 0 bases and the J gene lost 0 bases, with 13 bases spanning the gap. The CDR3 is made up of 16 amino acids. CDR3 DNA: TGCAGCGTTGAAGATCGTCAGCGGGTGAGCACAGATACGCAGTATTTT. Translation gives CSVEDRQRVSTDTQYF.

This chain links TRBV23-1 with TRBJ2-1; D is possibly TRBD2 (6 bases). TRBV23-1 qualifies as an ORF whose function is uncertain. V was shortened by 0 bases and J by 4 bases, with 13 bases between the two germline ends. The CDR3 is made up of 16 amino acids. CDR3 bases: TGCGCCAGCAGTCAATCGGACGGAGGGCATTACAATGAGCAGTTCTTC. Its translation is CASSQSDGGHYNEQFF.

This clonotype appeared once. The chain has TRBV5-1 and TRBJ2-2; unclear D gene. Trimming cost V 0 bases and J 6 bases, with 9 bases left between them. The germline CDR1 and CDR2 sequences are SGHRS and YFSETQ. The CDR3 loop spans 14 amino acids. The CDR3 region is CASSLEATPGELFF. As DNA, the CDR3 is TGCGCCAGCAGCTTGGAGGCCACTCCCGGGGAGCTGTTTTTT.

A few counts support this clonotype. The chain carries TRBV6-5 and TRBJ2-1, with 11 bases lining up with TRBD2. CDR1 and CDR2 from the germline V gene are MNHEY and SVGAGI. With V trimmed by 2 bases and J by 7 bases, 7 bases remained unmatched. The CDR3 extends over 16 amino acids. This CDR3 reads CASSYSSGRAYNEQFF. In DNA form, the CDR3 reads TGTGCCAGCAGTTACAGTAGCGGGAGGGCTTATAATGAGCAGTTCTTC.

This clonotype was seen more than once but under ten times. The rearrangement joins TRBV24-1 to TRBJ1-6, with 9 bases matching TRBD1. CDR3 size: 15 residues. Germline trimming cut 4 bases from V and 8 bases from J; bases unmatched to any gene: 5. CDR1 is KGHDR, CDR2 SFDVKD, per germline. CDR3 sequence (DNA): TGTGCCACCAGTGAACCCGGGACAGGGTATTCACCCCTCCACTTT. Residues: CATSEPGTGYSPLHF.

This clonotype was counted a few times. The chain couples TRBV29-1 to TRBJ2-2, with D possibly being TRBD2 (6 bases). The germline V gene encodes CDR1 SQVTM and CDR2 ANQGSEA. V lost 7 bases, J lost 1 base, and 13 bases lay in between. The CDR3 contains 14 residues. The CDR3, as DNA: TGCAGCGCCGAAGGGACTCAGAACACCGGGGAGCTGTTTTTT. Protein product: CSAEGTQNTGELFF.

The J gene is TRBJ2-2, the V gene TRBV29-1; possibly TRBD1 for D (6 bases). CDR1 is SQVTM and CDR2 is ANQGSEA in the germline V gene. The CDR3 spans 15 residues. V was cut by 2 bases and J by 8 bases, with 18 bases left in between. The CDR3 DNA follows: TGCAGCGTTGAATTTAGAGGGGGAACACCGGGGGAGCTGTTTTTT. Translation: CSVEFRGGTPGELFF.

J is TRBJ2-1 and V is TRBV14, with D possibly called TRBD1 or TRBD2 (7 bases each). The CDR3 runs 17 residues. Trimming took off 1 base at V and 3 bases at J, with 16 bases between the two ends. In germline, CDR1 is SGHDN, CDR2 FVKESK. CDR3 residues: CASSQAGGVSYYNEQFF. The CDR3, as DNA: TGTGCCAGCAGCCAAGCAGGGGGGGTTTCTTACTACAATGAGCAGTTCTTC.

This clonotype has a single count. The chain recombines TRBV27 with TRBJ1-4, with unresolved D. The germline V gene has CDR1 MNHEY and CDR2 SMNVEV (reference sequence). Trimming pared 3 bases from V and 8 bases from J, leaving 10 bases between. This CDR3 spans 13 amino acids. The CDR3 is CASSFGFPEKLFF. CDR3 coding DNA: TGTGCCAGCAGTTTTGGGTTCCCAGAAAAACTGTTTTTT.

This clonotype has only a few counts. The CDR3 region is CAGSMGTGVYEQYF. As DNA, the CDR3 is TGTGCCGGTTCGATGGGGACAGGGGTCTACGAGCAGTACTTC. The chain combines TRBV2 with TRBJ2-7, with TRBD1 matching 10 bases. Per germline, CDR1 SNHLY and CDR2 FYNNEI. The CDR3 runs to 14 residues. V lost 11 bases, J lost 3 bases, and 10 bases stayed unmatched.

This clonotype was counted a few times. The rearrangement links TRBV7-2 to TRBJ2-2; D is possibly TRBD1 (5 bases). Between the trimmed V and J ends, which lost 5 bases and 3 bases, there was a span of 13 bases. The CDR3 runs to 15 residues. Germline V gene lookup returns CDR1 SGHTA and CDR2 FQGNSA. The CDR3 DNA reads as TGTGCCAGCAGCCCCCCAGGGCCCTACACCGGGGAGCTGTTTTTT. It encodes CASSPPGPYTGELFF.

This clonotype was counted only a few times. The J gene is TRBJ2-7, the V gene TRBV20-1, with 7 bases aligning to TRBD1. The germline CDR1 and CDR2 sequences are DFQATT and SNEGSKA (reference sequence). Germline trimming cut 4 bases from V and 2 bases from J; bases unmatched to any gene: 5. The CDR3 has 13 amino acids. The DNA of the CDR3 is TGCAGTGCTAAAACAGGGGTCGCCTACGAGCAGTACTTC. The encoded protein is CSAKTGVAYEQYF.

This clonotype was seen a handful of times. V usage is TRBV6-1 and J usage is TRBJ2-6; 7 nucleotides align to TRBD1. Germline trimming cut 7 bases from V and 0 bases from J; bases unmatched to any gene: 12. From germline, CDR1 is MNHNS and CDR2 SASEGT. The CDR3 is 18 amino acids. The CDR3 loop is CASTHPRTGISGANVLTF. In DNA, the CDR3 is TGTGCCAGCACCCACCCCCGGACAGGAATCTCTGGGGCCAACGTCCTGACTTTC.

This chain connects TRBV4-1 to TRBJ1-1, with 7 bases that match TRBD1. Per the germline V gene, CDR1 is MGHRA and CDR2 is YSYEKL. The J segment lost 5 bases and the V segment lost 4 bases, leaving 4 bases of the junction unmatched. CDR3 length: 13 amino acids. The CDR3 DNA reads TGCGCCAGCAGCCTACAGGGGCAGACTGAAGCTTTCTTT. This encodes CASSLQGQTEAFF.

This clonotype has only a few counts. V and J are TRBV10-3 and TRBJ2-2; TRBD2 matches at 10 bases. Germline trimming cut 0 bases from V and 2 bases from J; bases unmatched to any gene: 3. Germline CDR1 reads ENHRY; CDR2 reads SYGVKD. The CDR3 consists of 17 residues. The CDR3 here is CAISESGLAVNTGELFF. CDR3 DNA sequence: TGTGCCATCAGTGAGTCCGGACTAGCGGTAAACACCGGGGAGCTGTTTTTT.

This clonotype was counted only a few times. The chain couples TRBV28 to TRBJ2-4, with D possibly matching TRBD1 (5 bases). Trimming shortened V by 2 bases and J by 0 bases, and 8 bases separated the two germline ends. Germline lookup yields CDR1 MDHEN and CDR2 SYDVKM. This CDR3 comprises 15 residues. The CDR3 DNA sequence: TGTGCCAGCAGTTTAATCCAGGGAGCCAAAAACATTCAGTACTTC. Translating it yields CASSLIQGAKNIQYF.

This clonotype was observed a handful of times. The chain couples TRBV6-1 to TRBJ2-2, with D perhaps matching TRBD1 (6 bases). The CDR3 is made up of 14 amino acids. Germline CDR1 MNHNS, CDR2 SASEGT. Trimming pared 6 bases from V and 4 bases from J, leaving 12 bases between. In DNA, the CDR3 is TGTGCCAGCAGGGGGGACATGAGCACCGGGGAGCTGTTTTTT. This sequence encodes CASRGDMSTGELFF.

The CDR3 protein is CASSYYRPGEGNEQFF. The DNA for the CDR3 is TGTGCCAGCAGTTATTACCGCCCGGGAGAAGGTAATGAGCAGTTCTTC. V usage is TRBV6-5 and J usage is TRBJ2-1; D is possibly TRBD2 (6 bases). V was cut by 3 bases and J by 7 bases, with 19 bases left in between. Germline CDR1 reads MNHEY; CDR2 reads SVGAGI. This CDR3 region has 16 residues.

The chain combines TRBV14 with TRBJ2-3; unclear D gene. The CDR3 is 15 amino acids. CDR1 is SGHDN, CDR2 FVKESK, per germline. The germline V and J ends were trimmed by 1 base and 4 bases, with 12 bases remaining between them. CDR3 sequence: CASSQALRLPDTQYF. Here the CDR3 DNA reads TGTGCCAGCAGCCAAGCTCTCCGGTTGCCAGATACGCAGTATTTT.

The V gene is TRBV5-1, the J gene TRBJ2-7; TRBD2 is a possible D gene (6 bases). Trimming removed 4 bases at V and 6 bases at J, with 14 bases between. CDR3 length: 13 residues. Germline lookup yields CDR1 SGHRS and CDR2 YFSETQ. This CDR3 is CASSGGTESEQYF. For the CDR3, the DNA is TGCGCCAGCAGCGGGGGGACGGAAAGCGAGCAGTACTTC.

This clonotype was counted a few times. J is TRBJ2-5 and V is TRBV3-1; perhaps TRBD1 as D (6 bases). V shed 7 bases and J shed 1 base, with 10 bases lying between them. This CDR3 comprises 13 residues. Germline V gives CDR1 LGHDT, CDR2 YNNKEL (reference sequence). The CDR3 loop reads CASTGQVQETQYF. The DNA of the CDR3 is TGTGCCAGCACGGGACAAGTCCAAGAGACCCAGTACTTC.

A few counts support this clonotype. The chain is built from TRBV5-1 and TRBJ1-6, with 8 bases aligning to TRBD1. Per the germline V gene, CDR1 is SGHRS and CDR2 is YFSETQ. V lost 0 bases and J lost 7; bases outside the gene matches: 3. This CDR3 is built from 15 residues. CDR3 amino acids: CASSLGQGWNSPLHF. CDR3 DNA: TGCGCCAGCAGCTTGGGACAGGGGTGGAATTCACCCCTCCACTTT.

This clonotype occurred a few times. This chain connects TRBV10-2 to TRBJ2-3; D remains unclear. Germline V gene sequence: CDR1 WSHSY, CDR2 SAAADI. The CDR3 loop spans 15 amino acids. The V end was cut by 7 bases, the J end by 4 bases, with 18 bases between. As DNA, the CDR3 is TGCGCCAGCAATTTTGAAATCGAGGCCGCAGATACGCAGTATTTT. As protein: CASNFEIEAADTQYF.

This chain connects TRBV4-3 to TRBJ2-1, with a weak D call TRBD2 (6 bases). The V gene's germline CDR1 is LGHNA and CDR2 YSLEER. Trimming removed 0 bases from V and 10 bases from J, with 10 bases in between. The length of the CDR3 is 13 residues. The CDR3 DNA reads TGCGCCAGCAGCCAAGATATGGCGGGAGAGCAGTTCTTC. This gives the protein CASSQDMAGEQFF.

The chain uses TRBV6-2 or TRBV6-3 and TRBJ2-3; D not resolved. CDR1 and CDR2 (germline): MNHEY, SVGEGT. CDR3 length: 14 amino acids. V was trimmed by 10 bases and J by 8 bases, leaving 22 bases between them. CDR3 sequence: CAISLGPAGGTQYF. The CDR3 coding sequence is TGTGCCATTAGTTTGGGCCCCGCCGGTGGTACGCAGTATTTT.